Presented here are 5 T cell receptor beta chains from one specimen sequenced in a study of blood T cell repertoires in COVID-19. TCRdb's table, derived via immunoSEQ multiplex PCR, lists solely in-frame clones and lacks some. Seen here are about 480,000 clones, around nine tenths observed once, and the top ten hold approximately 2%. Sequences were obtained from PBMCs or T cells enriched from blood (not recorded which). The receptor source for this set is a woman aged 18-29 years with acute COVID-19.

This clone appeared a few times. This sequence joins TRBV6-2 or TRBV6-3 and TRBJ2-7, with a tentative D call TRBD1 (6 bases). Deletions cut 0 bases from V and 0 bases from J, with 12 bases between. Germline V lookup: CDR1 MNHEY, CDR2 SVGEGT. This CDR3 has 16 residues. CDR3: CASSYSRQGLSYEQYF. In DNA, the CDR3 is TGTGCCAGCAGTTACTCGCGGCAGGGGCTCTCCTACGAGCAGTACTTC.

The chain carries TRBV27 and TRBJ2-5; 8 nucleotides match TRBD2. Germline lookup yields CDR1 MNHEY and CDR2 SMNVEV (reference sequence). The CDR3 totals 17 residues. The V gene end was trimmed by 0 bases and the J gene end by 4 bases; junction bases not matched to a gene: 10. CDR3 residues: CASSLSQPGTRGETQYF. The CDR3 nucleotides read TGTGCCAGCAGTTTATCCCAGCCCGGGACTAGGGGAGAGACCCAGTACTTC.

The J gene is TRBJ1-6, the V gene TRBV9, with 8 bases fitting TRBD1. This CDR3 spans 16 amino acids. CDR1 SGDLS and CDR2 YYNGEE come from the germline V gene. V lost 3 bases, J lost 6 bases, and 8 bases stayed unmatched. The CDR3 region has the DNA TGTGCCAGCAGCGGCGGGACAGGTACCATTAATTCACCCCTCCACTTT. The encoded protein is CASSGGTGTINSPLHF.

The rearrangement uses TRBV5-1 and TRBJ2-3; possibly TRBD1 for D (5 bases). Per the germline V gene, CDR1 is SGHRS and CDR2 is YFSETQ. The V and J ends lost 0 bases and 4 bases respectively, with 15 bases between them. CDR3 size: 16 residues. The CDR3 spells CASSLDRFGLPDTQYF. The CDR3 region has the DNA TGCGCCAGCAGCTTGGACAGGTTTGGGCTACCAGATACGCAGTATTTT.

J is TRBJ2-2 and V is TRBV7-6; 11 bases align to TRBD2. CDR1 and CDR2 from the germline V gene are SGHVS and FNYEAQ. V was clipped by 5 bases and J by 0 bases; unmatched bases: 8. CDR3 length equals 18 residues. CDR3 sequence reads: CASSLDGTSGPNTGELFF. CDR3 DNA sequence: TGTGCCAGCAGCCTAGACGGGACTAGCGGACCGAACACCGGGGAGCTGTTTTTT.